A single sample gave rise to the 24 T cell receptor beta chains below, sequenced in a study of blood T cell repertoires in COVID-19. Measured with immunoSEQ multiplex PCR; TCRdb has only the in-frame clones, and not every one. In the table there are roughly 500,000 clones, 70% to 90% of which are singletons. Material: PBMCs or T cells enriched from blood (not recorded which). The receptors stem from a woman in her thirties or forties who had recovered from COVID-19.

The genes are TRBV5-6 and TRBJ1-3, with 8 bases matching TRBD1. This CDR3 spans 17 amino acids. Germline CDR1 is SGHDT and CDR2 is YYEEEE. V lost 2 bases, J lost 2 bases, and 9 bases stayed unmatched. The CDR3 DNA follows: TGTGCCAGCAGCTTACACCGACAGGGGCTGACTGGAAACACCATATATTTT. It yields the protein CASSLHRQGLTGNTIYF.

J is TRBJ2-3 and V is TRBV4-1; D is unresolved. The CDR3 has 13 residues. V lost 2 bases and J 6 bases, leaving 9 bases between the germline ends. CDR1 MGHRA and CDR2 YSYEKL come from the germline V gene. The CDR3 spells CASSQTESDTQYF. In nucleotides, the CDR3 is TGCGCCAGCAGCCAAACCGAGTCGGATACGCAGTATTTT.

J is TRBJ1-1 and V is TRBV4-1; possible D gene TRBD1, 6 bases. V gave up 4 bases and J gave up 1 base, with 19 bases separating them. Germline V gene sequence: CDR1 MGHRA, CDR2 YSYEKL. The CDR3 loop spans 17 amino acids. In nucleotides, the CDR3 is TGCGCCAGCAGCCCTCAAACTTTTCAGGGGAGGAACACTGAAGCTTTCTTT. It translates to CASSPQTFQGRNTEAFF.

V gene TRBV4-1 combines with J gene TRBJ2-2, with 13 bases aligning to TRBD2. This CDR3 spans 18 amino acids. Germline V lookup: CDR1 MGHRA, CDR2 YSYEKL. With 7 bases clipped from V and 2 bases from J, the junction kept 10 bases outside the gene matches. Written as DNA, the CDR3 is TGCGCCAGCACCCGAGGACTAGCGGGAGTGGTAAACACCGGGGAGCTGTTTTTT. Its translation: CASTRGLAGVVNTGELFF.

The chain recombines TRBV10-3 with TRBJ2-7, with a tentative D call TRBD1 (6 bases). The CDR3 length is 15 residues. Germline values: CDR1 ENHRY, CDR2 SYGVKD. The V end lost 7 bases, the J end lost 7 bases, and 23 bases lay between the germline ends. The CDR3 bases are TGTGCCATCATGGACTCCTCCTGGGGGCTGACTGAGCAGTACTTC. Translation: CAIMDSSWGLTEQYF.

The rearrangement uses TRBV3-1 (or the pseudogene TRBV3-2) and TRBJ2-7; no clear D gene. The V end lost 0 bases, the J end lost 2 bases, and 11 bases lay between the germline ends. This CDR3 is built from 15 residues. The V gene's germline CDR1 is LGHDT and CDR2 YNNKEL (reference sequence). The CDR3 sequence: CASSQETGSTYEQYF. In DNA, the CDR3 is TGTGCCAGCAGCCAAGAAACCGGGTCTACCTACGAGCAGTACTTC.

V and J are TRBV5-8 and TRBJ2-7, with 9 bases that match TRBD2. Trimming cost V 1 base and J 3 bases; bases outside gene matches: 2. Germline V gene data show CDR1 as SGHTS and CDR2 as YDEGEE. The CDR3 extends over 14 amino acids. CDR3 residues: CASSLRGRVYEQYF. The DNA for the CDR3 is TGTGCCAGCAGCTTGCGCGGGAGGGTCTACGAGCAGTACTTC.

This clone was found once. The chain uses TRBV25-1 and TRBJ2-5; D possibly corresponds to TRBD1 (5 bases). Trimming took 1 base from V and 2 from J, leaving 11 bases between them. The CDR3 covers 15 residues. Germline CDR1 is MGHDK and CDR2 is SYGVNS. CDR3 nucleotides: TGTGCCAGCAGTGAATCTGGGGCAGCACAAGAGACCCAGTACTTC. Its translation is CASSESGAAQETQYF.

V is TRBV7-2 and J is TRBJ2-3; 9 bases match TRBD1. Germline V gene data show CDR1 as SGHTA and CDR2 as FQGNSA. The V gene end was trimmed by 4 bases and the J gene end by 1 base; junction bases not matched to a gene: 0. The CDR3 consists of 14 residues. The CDR3 DNA is TGTGCCAGCAGCTGGGACAGGGGCACAGATACGCAGTATTTT. This sequence encodes CASSWDRGTDTQYF.

The rearrangement links TRBV9 to TRBJ1-2; D might be TRBD1 (6 bases). Germline lookup yields CDR1 SGDLS and CDR2 YYNGEE. The CDR3 extends over 17 amino acids. Trimming removed 6 bases from V and 2 bases from J, with 23 bases in between. The CDR3 nucleotides are TGTGCCAGCACCGACCATTACACACAGGGCCGAAACTATGGCTACACCTTC. It is translated as CASTDHYTQGRNYGYTF.

The V call is TRBV14, the J call TRBJ2-1; 9 bases match TRBD2. The CDR3 contains 16 residues. Germline-derived CDR1 and CDR2 are SGHDN and FVKESK. V lost 2 bases to trimming and J lost 3 bases; unmatched junction nucleotides: 5. In nucleotides, the CDR3 is TGTGCCAGCAGCCAACTTAGCGGGAGTCTCTACAATGAGCAGTTCTTC. It translates to CASSQLSGSLYNEQFF.

The CDR3 coding sequence is TGTGCCAGCAGTGTGAGGCCTGGATACAATGAGCAGTTCTTC. It is translated as CASSVRPGYNEQFF. The V call is TRBV9, the J call TRBJ2-1; D uncertain. Per the germline V gene, CDR1 is SGDLS and CDR2 is YYNGEE. V was trimmed by 5 bases and J by 4 bases, leaving 13 bases between them. The CDR3 is 14 residues long.

The V and J genes are TRBV5-4 and TRBJ2-1; possibly TRBD1 for D (5 bases). The CDR3 loop spans 14 amino acids. V was shortened by 6 bases and J by 4 bases, with 14 bases between the two germline ends. Looked up from germline, CDR1 is SGHNT and CDR2 is YYREEE (reference sequence). The CDR3 nucleotides are TGTGCCAGCATCAAAAAAGACAGTTACAATGAGCAGTTCTTC. Amino acid sequence: CASIKKDSYNEQFF.

The CDR3 is CASSLDFRTLHF. CDR3 nucleotides: TGTGCCAGCAGCTTGGATTTTCGTACCCTCCACTTT. This chain joins TRBV5-5 and TRBJ1-6; D unresolved. The V gene lost 0 bases and the J gene lost 14 bases, with 9 bases spanning the gap. CDR3 length: 12 residues. The V gene's germline CDR1 is SGHKS and CDR2 YYEKEE (reference sequence).

The chain is built from TRBV5-4 and TRBJ2-3; 12 positions agree with TRBD2. J gave up 2 bases and V 7 bases, and 5 bases lay outside the gene matches. Germline V gives CDR1 SGHNT, CDR2 YYREEE (reference sequence). The CDR3 has 15 residues. CDR3 protein: CASELAGGYTDTQYF. The CDR3, as DNA: TGTGCCAGCGAACTAGCGGGAGGCTACACAGATACGCAGTATTTT. The full variable domain, rest sourced from reference TRBV5-4 and TRBJ2-3, is ETGVTQSPTHLIKTRGQQVTLRCSSQSGHNTVSWYQQALGQGPQFIFQYYREEENGRGNFPPRFSGLQFPNYSSELNVNALELDDSALYLCASELAGGYTDTQYFGPGTRLTVL.

The CDR3, as DNA: TGTGCCAGCAGTCTACAGGGGAGGTATGAGCAGTTCTTC. Translation: CASSLQGRYEQFF. The rearrangement uses TRBV2 and TRBJ2-1; D is possibly TRBD1 (7 bases). The ends were cut back, 5 bases at V and 8 bases at J, with 13 bases in the middle. CDR1 and CDR2 (germline): SNHLY, FYNNEI. CDR3 length: 13 amino acids.

The chain uses TRBV6-6 and TRBJ2-1; D is uncertain. Trimming took 5 bases from V and 10 from J, leaving 9 bases between them. CDR3 length: 11 amino acids. Per germline, CDR1 MNHNY and CDR2 SVGAGI (reference sequence). CDR3 sequence: CASSPSVEQFF. For the CDR3, the DNA is TGTGCCAGCAGTCCCTCGGTGGAGCAGTTCTTC.

The chain recombines TRBV4-1 with TRBJ2-7; 8 nucleotides match TRBD1. V lost 5 bases, J lost 5 bases, and 11 bases stayed unmatched. The CDR3 contains 15 residues. CDR1 is MGHRA and CDR2 is YSYEKL in the germline V gene. The CDR3 is CASSRTWTGYDEQYF. CDR3 in DNA: TGCGCCAGCAGCAGAACTTGGACAGGGTACGACGAGCAGTACTTC.

Concerning this clone: Other DNA sequences in this sample translate to the same CDR3. The chain couples TRBV7-9 to TRBJ2-1; D perhaps matches TRBD2 (5 bases). V lost 3 bases and J lost 7, with 7 bases in between. The CDR3 covers 12 residues. The V gene's germline CDR1 is SEHNR and CDR2 FQNEAQ (reference sequence). The CDR3 DNA reads as TGTGCCAGCAGCTTGGGAGTAAATGAGCAGTTCTTC. Amino acid sequence: CASSLGVNEQFF.

This CDR3 is CATSRVGGAFYEQYF. In DNA, the CDR3 is TGTGCCACCAGCAGAGTTGGGGGGGCGTTCTACGAGCAGTACTTC. The chain is built from TRBV15 and TRBJ2-7; a weak D match, TRBD2 (7 bases). The CDR3 contains 15 residues. In germline, CDR1 is LNHNV, CDR2 YYDKDF (reference sequence). Trimming pared 1 base from V and 3 bases from J, leaving 13 bases between.

The CDR3, as DNA: TGTGCCAGTAGGAGTCGCGGCGGGGCGGCTAATGAAAAACTGTTTTTT. It yields the protein CASRSRGGAANEKLFF. The chain combines TRBV19 with TRBJ1-4; tentative D call: TRBD1 (5 bases). This CDR3 comprises 16 residues. Germline V gene data show CDR1 as LNHDA and CDR2 as SQIVND (reference sequence). V lost 6 bases and J lost 3, with 17 bases in between.

The chain recombines TRBV27 with TRBJ2-7; 7 bases are a match to TRBD2. The CDR3 has 16 residues. Looked up from germline, CDR1 is MNHEY and CDR2 is SMNVEV (reference sequence). J gave up 0 bases and V 5 bases, and 10 bases lay outside the gene matches. The chain's CDR3 is CASSRVVAGRSYEQYF. CDR3 DNA: TGTGCCAGCAGTCGGGTAGTAGCGGGCCGCTCCTACGAGCAGTACTTC.

This chain uses TRBV12-3 or TRBV12-4 with TRBJ1-1; tentative D call: TRBD1 (6 bases). The V end lost 7 bases, the J end lost 2 bases, and 11 bases lay between the germline ends. This CDR3 is built from 13 residues. The CDR3 reads CASTGQINTEAFF. The DNA of the CDR3 is TGTGCCAGCACCGGACAGATAAACACTGAAGCTTTCTTT.

J is TRBJ2-7 and V is TRBV25-1; 8 nucleotides align to TRBD2. This CDR3 has 17 amino acids. Germline V CDR1 and CDR2: MGHDK, SYGVNS. Unmatched junction bases numbered 13, after V lost 1 base and J lost 5 bases. The CDR3 spells CASSEFSGKGLGDEQYF. DNA for the CDR3: TGTGCCAGCAGTGAATTTAGCGGGAAAGGACTGGGAGACGAGCAGTACTTC.